This T cell receptor (beta chain) was documented in a study of blood T cells in healthy people across ages. Study-level results: Higher diversity and more naive CD4+ cells were features of long-lived donors, compared to aged donors. Estimated diversity that came from one million T cells was considered an underestimate. Per million T cells, TCR beta diversity dropped about linearly as age rose. A strong correlation was seen between TCR beta diversity and naive T cell percentage.

Per the germline V gene, CDR1 is MNHNY and CDR2 is SVGAGI (reference sequence). This CDR3 region has 15 residues. Primers used in a second PCR of about 7 to 12 cycles were a sample-barcoded 5' primer and a J-beta primer mix. TCRdb redid the calling of the 5' RACE reads with MiXCR, one entry per CDR3 protein. The sample carries over 600,000 distinct CDR3 sequences, 56% recorded once. On this clonotype itself: The antigen is unknown.

The sample taken for sequencing was blood. The TCR comes from a man between 35 and 55 years old in good health. The rearrangement uses TRBV6-6 and TRBJ2-7; D is perhaps TRBD1 (6 bases). TRBJ2-4 matches the DNA end more closely, so the J call is doubtful. CDR3 coding DNA: TGTGCCAGCAGGAGCCACGTCGAACAGGGAAACATTCAGTACTTC. Translation gives CASRSHVEQGNIQYF.